This T cell receptor beta chain originates from a study of OX40 agonist ivuxolimab in advanced cancers. Study-level findings and limits: By week 6 at 0.1 to 3.0 mg/kg, blood CD4+ and CD8+ T cells had expanded clonally. Among the least clonally expanded were partial responders at 0.1-3.0 mg/kg.

Assay used: immunoSEQ multiplex PCR; TCRdb lists only in-frame clones, some missing. This table has roughly 70,000 clones, about 85% appearing once. This clone was counted between two and nine times. The antigen remains unidentified. The TCR was taken from an adult with an advanced solid tumor such as melanoma, head and neck, liver or kidney cancer. This material consisted of CD4+ or CD8+ T cells sorted from blood, taken in a trial of the OX40 agonist ivuxolimab.

DNA of the CDR3: TGTGCCAGCAGCCCGATGAGGGGTGGAAACACCATATATTTT. Protein: CASSPMRGGNTIYF. This chain uses TRBV7-2 with TRBJ1-3; TRBD1 is a possible D gene (5 bases). From germline, CDR1 is SGHTA and CDR2 FQGNSA. The CDR3 totals 14 residues. V lost 5 bases to trimming and J lost 3 bases, with 11 bases between them.